These 13 T cell receptor beta chains were sequenced from one sample in a study of blood T cells in healthy people across ages. The second PCR ran roughly 7 to 11 cycles with a sample-barcoded 5' primer and J-beta primers. TCRdb called the 5' RACE reads again in MiXCR, with one record for every CDR3 protein. There are around 650,000 distinct CDR3 sequences in the sample; 32% occur only once, and just over 15% lies in the top ten. The sequenced sample consisted of blood. These receptor sequences come from a woman over 75 in good health.

The genes are TRBV7-2 and TRBJ1-2; tentative D call: TRBD1 (5 bases). The CDR3 has 13 residues. V was pared by 3 bases and J by 6 bases, with 11 bases between. Germline assignment: CDR1 SGHTA and CDR2 FQGNSA. CDR3 residues: CASSLTEWHGYTF. CDR3 DNA sequence: TGTGCCAGCAGCTTGACAGAATGGCATGGCTACACCTTC. Combining the CDR3 with reference TRBV7-2 and TRBJ1-2 gives the whole variable domain GAGVSQSPSNKVTEKGKDVELRCDPISGHTALYWYRQSLGQGLEFLIYFQGNSAPDKSGLPSDRFSAERTGGSVSTLTIQRTQQEDSAVYLCASSLTEWHGYTFGSGTRLTVV.

Ten or more counts support this clonotype. This chain links TRBV6-1 with TRBJ2-5; the D gene is possibly TRBD2 (7 bases). V shed 2 bases and J shed 4 bases, with 11 bases lying between them. Germline V CDR1 and CDR2: MNHNS, SASEGT. CDR3 length: 14 amino acids. In DNA form, the CDR3 reads TGTGCCAGCAGTGAACGGGGGGCGCCAGAGACCCAGTACTTC. Translated: CASSERGAPETQYF.

Worth noting for this clonotype: A much larger clone differs from this one at a single base, so this may be a read error. The chain employs TRBV30 and TRBJ2-1; D is ambiguous. This CDR3 spans 12 amino acids. Germline V gene sequence: CDR1 GTSNPN, CDR2 SVGIG (reference sequence). The CDR3 DNA is TGTGCCCGGAGCCTTTTTAGGGATGAGCAGTTCTTC. Encoded protein: CARSLFRDEQFF.

The chain couples TRBV6-6 to TRBJ1-2; no clear D. This CDR3 is built from 15 residues. Germline CDR1 is MNHNY and CDR2 is SVGAGI (reference sequence). Trimming removed 3 bases from V and 3 bases from J, with 14 bases in between. CDR3 loop: CASSYPSKADYGYTF. The CDR3, as DNA: TGTGCCAGCAGTTATCCGAGTAAGGCGGACTATGGCTACACCTTC.

Notes on this clonotype: A much larger clone lies one base from this, so it may be a read error. The chain has TRBV11-2 and TRBJ2-1, with 16 bases matching TRBD2. The CDR3 runs to 20 residues. Germline V gene data show CDR1 as SGHAT and CDR2 as FQNNGV. The CDR3, as DNA: TGTGCCAGCAGCTTAGTCGGGACTAGCGGGGGGGGCTGGCTGTACAATGCGCAGTTCTTC. Its translation is CASSLVGTSGGGWLYNAQFF.

Notes on this clonotype: At one boundary the junction diverges from the germline segment, which might be a read error. This chain uses TRBV9 with TRBJ2-1; D gene unclear. This CDR3 has 17 amino acids. In germline, CDR1 is SGDLS, CDR2 YYNGEE. CDR3 sequence: CVSSVGSQSRLYNEQFF. CDR3 bases: TGTGTCAGCAGCGTGGGCAGCCAATCTAGGCTATACAATGAGCAGTTCTTC.

This clonotype has at least ten counts. The chain joins TRBV20-1 to TRBJ2-7; 9 nucleotides line up with TRBD2. This CDR3 is built from 15 residues. The V and J ends lost 5 bases and 3 bases, in that order; junction bases with no gene match: 11. Germline lookup yields CDR1 DFQATT and CDR2 SNEGSKA (reference sequence). The CDR3 is CSASRGLAGLYEQYF. DNA of the CDR3: TGCAGTGCTTCGAGGGGGCTAGCGGGGCTCTACGAGCAGTACTTC.

Remarks on this clonotype: The junction departs from germline at one end; a sequencing error may be responsible. V gene TRBV5-1 combines with J gene TRBJ1-1; D is uncertain. CDR3 length equals 13 residues. From germline, CDR1 is SGHRS and CDR2 YFSETQ. The DNA of the CDR3 is TGCACCAGCAGCCTGGATTTGAACACTGAAGCTTTCTTT. Amino acids: CTSSLDLNTEAFF.

This clonotype was recorded at least ten times. V is TRBV5-5 and J is TRBJ1-5; the D is unclear. This CDR3 has 13 residues. V was clipped by 4 bases and J by 6 bases, with 11 bases between them. CDR1 and CDR2 (germline): SGHKS, YYEKEE (reference sequence). DNA of the CDR3: TGTGCCAGCAGCCTAGAAGTCGGTCAGCCCCAGCATTTT. Its translation is CASSLEVGQPQHF.

Comment on this clonotype: A much larger clone lies one base from this, so it may be a read error. The chain is built from TRBV6-6 and TRBJ2-5; D possibly corresponds to TRBD1 (6 bases). Trimming removed 0 bases at V and 11 bases at J, with 19 bases between. The germline V gene encodes CDR1 MNHNY and CDR2 SVGAGI (reference sequence). The length of the CDR3 is 15 residues. The CDR3 loop is CASSYSPGAWNEQYF. DNA for the CDR3: TGTGCCAGCAGTTACTCTCCAGGGGCGTGGAATGAGCAGTACTTC.

The gene calls are TRBV20-1 and TRBJ2-4; 8 nucleotides line up with TRBD2. TRBJ2-7 explains the end of the DNA better; the J call may be wrong. This CDR3 has 17 amino acids. The V gene's germline CDR1 is DFQATT and CDR2 SNEGSKA (reference sequence). The CDR3 sequence is CSAKVPIPSGLTYEQYF. The CDR3 DNA sequence: TGCAGTGCTAAAGTTCCCATTCCTAGCGGGTTGACCTACGAGCAGTACTTC.

This clonotype was counted at least ten times. J is TRBJ2-5 and V is TRBV28; 12 bases agree with TRBD2. Trimming at V came to 4 bases and at J to 7 bases, leaving 7 bases not matched to a gene. The CDR3 totals 15 residues. Germline V CDR1 and CDR2: MDHEN, SYDVKM. The CDR3 protein is CASSSRTSGVGTQYF. The CDR3 DNA reads TGTGCCAGCAGTTCCCGGACTAGCGGGGTTGGGACCCAGTACTTC.

In regard to this clonotype: This may arise from a read error, as a much more abundant clone is one base away. V gene TRBV12-3 or TRBV12-4 combines with J gene TRBJ2-1; D may match TRBD1 or TRBD2 (6 bases each). The better agreement between TRBJ2-7 and the DNA end casts doubt on the J call. This CDR3 has 16 amino acids. The CDR3 bases are TGTGCCAGCAGTTTAGAAGGGGGTCTGCGGGACAATGAGCAGTACTTC. The encoded protein is CASSLEGGLRDNEQYF.